Listed here are 19 T cell receptor beta chains from one sample, sequenced in a study of cytomegalovirus exposure and HLA in healthy donors (dated by TCRdb to about 2017). Receptor amplification or capture employed the immunoSEQ multiplex PCR assay. For the multiplex PCR, a mixture combining 60 forward primers for TCR Vbeta segments and 13 reverse primers for TCR Jbeta segments was used. TCRdb limited this immuneACCESS table to in-frame rearrangements with V and J called. A share of clones is missing; checked studies link under half to unresolved V genes, and the rest is unexplained. For this sample the table gives about 190,000 clones, of which about four fifths were detected only once. Jointly, the top ten make up around 2% of the sample. Sample: PBMCs. The receptors here all came from a man younger than 35 in good health and CMV-seronegative.

This chain links TRBV5-1 with TRBJ1-1; D is perhaps TRBD1 (5 bases). CDR1 and CDR2 (germline): SGHRS, YFSETQ. The V end was cut by 2 bases, the J end by 1 base, with 9 bases between. CDR3 length: 14 amino acids. The CDR3 nucleotides are TGCGCCAGCAGCTTCAGGGCAACGAACACTGAAGCTTTCTTT. It encodes CASSFRATNTEAFF.

This chain links TRBV7-2 with TRBJ2-1, with 7 positions matching TRBD1. The CDR3 sequence is 15 residues long. Germline lookup yields CDR1 SGHTA and CDR2 FQGNSA. With V trimmed by 5 bases and J by 5 bases, 9 bases remained unmatched. CDR3 DNA sequence: TGTGCCAGCAGCAATTGGGGACAGCCAAACAATGAGCAGTTCTTC. As protein: CASSNWGQPNNEQFF. Together with reference TRBV7-2 and TRBJ2-1, the CDR3 gives the full variable domain: GAGVSQSPSNKVTEKGKDVELRCDPISGHTALYWYRQSLGQGLEFLIYFQGNSAPDKSGLPSDRFSAERTGGSVSTLTIQRTQQEDSAVYLCASSNWGQPNNEQFFGPGTRLTVL.

The chain has TRBV5-8 and TRBJ2-1; 9 positions match TRBD2. Germline trimming cut 4 bases from V and 3 bases from J; bases unmatched to any gene: 14. This CDR3 comprises 18 residues. Germline-derived CDR1 and CDR2 are SGHTS and YDEGEE. The CDR3 sequence is CASSPRPRLAEIYNEQFF. As DNA, the CDR3 is TGTGCCAGCAGCCCAAGACCAAGACTAGCGGAGATCTACAATGAGCAGTTCTTC.

This clone showed up just a few times. This chain joins TRBV7-6 and TRBJ2-7, with D possibly matching TRBD1 (5 bases). Germline CDR1 SGHVS, CDR2 FNYEAQ. V lost 6 bases and J 4 bases, leaving 10 bases between the germline ends. The CDR3 is made up of 12 amino acids. The CDR3 sequence: CASSSTVYEQYF. CDR3 nucleotides: TGTGCCAGCAGTTCGACAGTTTACGAGCAGTACTTC.

This clone was seen only once. The genes are TRBV9 and TRBJ2-5; 9 bases are a match to TRBD1. The CDR3 loop spans 15 amino acids. The germline CDR1 and CDR2 sequences are SGDLS and YYNGEE. J gave up 5 bases and V 6 bases, and 11 bases lay outside the gene matches. The CDR3 protein is CASTKEGTGWETQYF. Here the CDR3 DNA reads TGTGCCAGCACGAAAGAGGGGACAGGGTGGGAGACCCAGTACTTC.

The chain employs TRBV5-1 and TRBJ1-2, with D maybe TRBD1 (6 bases). Germline V gene lookup returns CDR1 SGHRS and CDR2 YFSETQ. V dropped 0 bases and J dropped 8 bases, with 11 bases sitting between them. This CDR3 region has 13 residues. The CDR3 region has the DNA TGCGCCAGCAGCTTGGAAGGGGGAAGGGGCTACACCTTC. It encodes CASSLEGGRGYTF.

The chain is built from TRBV11-2 and TRBJ1-2; D call uncertain. Germline V gene lookup returns CDR1 SGHAT and CDR2 FQNNGV. Trimming cost V 4 bases and J 0 bases, with 12 bases left between them. This CDR3 is built from 15 residues. This CDR3 is CASSSSLSTNYGYTF. In DNA form, the CDR3 reads TGTGCCAGCAGCTCTAGCCTGTCCACTAACTATGGCTACACCTTC.

This rearrangement joins TRBV28 to TRBJ1-1; tentative D call: TRBD1 (6 bases). V lost 7 bases to trimming and J lost 7 bases, with 19 bases between them. This CDR3 region has 14 residues. Per the germline V gene, CDR1 is MDHEN and CDR2 is SYDVKM. CDR3 protein: CASTVSGGYLEAFF. The CDR3 DNA reads TGTGCCAGCACCGTTAGTGGGGGCTACCTTGAAGCTTTCTTT. Looking up the rest from reference TRBV28 and TRBJ1-1 gives the full variable domain: DVKVTQSSRYLVKRTGEKVFLECVQDMDHENMFWYRQDPGLGLRLIYFSYDVKMKEKGDIPEGYSVSREKKERFSLILESASTNQTSMYLCASTVSGGYLEAFFGQGTRLTVV.

This chain joins TRBV7-2 and TRBJ1-6; possibly TRBD1 for D (6 bases). The CDR3 spans 17 residues. Germline V gene lookup returns CDR1 SGHTA and CDR2 FQGNSA. V lost 1 base and J 9 bases, leaving 19 bases between the germline ends. The DNA for the CDR3 is TGTGCCAGCAGCTTAGGGCCGCTGAGCAGGGGAAGTTCACCCCTCCACTTT. Translating it yields CASSLGPLSRGSSPLHF.

V usage is TRBV4-3 and J usage is TRBJ1-3, with no clear D. The CDR3 is made up of 16 amino acids. V lost 0 bases, J lost 1 base, and 10 bases lay in between. Germline CDR1 is LGHNA and CDR2 is YSLEER. The CDR3 loop reads CASSQDRARSGNTIYF. DNA of the CDR3: TGCGCCAGCAGCCAAGACCGAGCCAGGTCTGGAAACACCATATATTTT.

This clone was observed once. The genes are TRBV19 and TRBJ1-2; unclear D gene. CDR3 length: 12 residues. V lost 11 bases and J 3 bases, leaving 13 bases between the germline ends. CDR1 is LNHDA, CDR2 SQIVND, per germline (reference sequence). CDR3 in amino acids: CASLSPDYGYTF. The DNA for the CDR3 is TGTGCCTCACTTAGTCCGGACTATGGCTACACCTTC. The variable domain in full, completed from reference TRBV19 and TRBJ1-2, reads DGGITQSPKYLFRKEGQNVTLSCEQNLNHDAMYWYRQDPGQGLRLIYYSQIVNDFQKGDIAEGYSVSREKKESFPLTVTSAQKNPTAFYLCASLSPDYGYTFGSGTRLTVV.

This clone was observed a few times. The rearrangement uses TRBV5-6 and TRBJ1-1, with 9 bases lining up with TRBD1. In germline, CDR1 is SGHDT, CDR2 YYEEEE. The CDR3 is 13 amino acids. With 3 bases clipped from V and 3 bases from J, the junction kept 0 bases outside the gene matches. In DNA form, the CDR3 reads TGTGCCAGCAGCTGGGACAGGGACACTGAAGCTTTCTTT. It specifies CASSWDRDTEAFF.

The V gene is TRBV7-9, the J gene TRBJ1-5, with 9 nucleotides matching TRBD1. Germline-derived CDR1 and CDR2 are SEHNR and FQNEAQ (reference sequence). CDR3 length: 16 amino acids. V trimming: 5 bases; J trimming: 7 bases; junction bases outside the gene matches: 12. In nucleotides, the CDR3 is TGTGCCAGCAGCCCCGGGGGACAGGGAAGAGGACAGCCCCAGCATTTT. Translating it yields CASSPGGQGRGQPQHF.

The chain couples TRBV5-1 to TRBJ2-7; TRBD2 matches 12 bases. The CDR3 length is 16 residues. Germline values: CDR1 SGHRS, CDR2 YFSETQ. Trimming cost V 4 bases and J 0 bases; bases outside gene matches: 5. The CDR3 nucleotides read TGCGCCAGCAGCCGGGGGACTAGCGGGTTCTCCTACGAGCAGTACTTC. Amino acid sequence: CASSRGTSGFSYEQYF.

The J gene is TRBJ2-5, the V gene TRBV5-6; D ambiguous. From germline, CDR1 is SGHDT and CDR2 YYEEEE. The CDR3 extends over 14 amino acids. The V and J ends lost 0 bases and 1 base respectively, with 7 bases between them. The CDR3 reads CASSLAASQETQYF. The CDR3 bases are TGTGCCAGCAGCTTGGCCGCCAGCCAAGAGACCCAGTACTTC.

As for this clone: Different DNA sequences within this sample yield the same CDR3. This chain uses TRBV19 with TRBJ2-1; TRBD2 is a possible D gene (5 bases). The V gene lost 5 bases and the J gene lost 8 bases, with 10 bases spanning the gap. The length of the CDR3 is 12 residues. Germline lookup yields CDR1 LNHDA and CDR2 SQIVND (reference sequence). The CDR3 loop is CASSFRGYEQFF. CDR3 DNA: TGTGCCAGTAGTTTCAGAGGGTATGAGCAGTTCTTC.

Only a few counts were recorded for this clone. The gene calls are TRBV9 and TRBJ2-5; tentative D call: TRBD2 (5 bases). The CDR3 runs 16 residues. Germline V gene lookup returns CDR1 SGDLS and CDR2 YYNGEE. Trimming removed 0 bases from V and 4 bases from J, with 16 bases in between. CDR3 protein: CASSVASAERGETQYF. DNA for the CDR3: TGTGCCAGCAGCGTAGCTTCGGCGGAACGGGGAGAGACCCAGTACTTC.

The chain couples TRBV5-1 to TRBJ2-1; TRBD2 aligns across 9 bases. CDR1 and CDR2 from the germline V gene are SGHRS and YFSETQ. The CDR3 loop spans 16 amino acids. V was clipped by 6 bases and J by 0 bases; unmatched bases: 7. The CDR3 sequence is CASNEREANSYNEQFF. In DNA, the CDR3 is TGCGCCAGCAACGAGCGGGAGGCTAACTCCTACAATGAGCAGTTCTTC. Looking up the rest from reference TRBV5-1 and TRBJ2-1 gives the full variable domain: KAGVTQTPRYLIKTRGQQVTLSCSPISGHRSVSWYQQTPGQGLQFLFEYFSETQRNKGNFPGRFSGRQFSNSRSEMNVSTLELGDSALYLCASNEREANSYNEQFFGPGTRLTVL.

V and J are TRBV29-1 and TRBJ1-1, with 9 bases fitting TRBD1. The CDR3 length is 14 residues. Germline loops: CDR1 SQVTM, CDR2 ANQGSEA. V trimming: 7 bases; J trimming: 3 bases; junction bases outside the gene matches: 9. CDR3 residues: CSASLGQGHTEAFF. The DNA of the CDR3 is TGCAGCGCGTCCTTGGGACAGGGCCACACTGAAGCTTTCTTT.